The source of this TCR beta chain is a study of blood T cell repertoires in COVID-19. Study background: The samples span acute and convalescent COVID-19 from the United States, Italy and Spain. PBMCs, B-cell-depleted T cells, or T cells provided the cDNA or gDNA that made up the material.

Looked up from germline, CDR1 is MNHEY and CDR2 is SVGEGT. V gave up 6 bases and J gave up 4 bases, with 12 bases separating them. The CDR3 consists of 14 residues. This clone is categorized as medium-sized. How the authors handled the data: Estimated nucleated cell counts came from reference gene primer amplification. The assay was immunoSEQ multiplex PCR, and TCRdb's table has in-frame clones only and misses some. The D gene and trimming were derived from the DNA, and the V and J assignments and clone size from that table. The repertoire holds 25,000 to 30,000 clones, with roughly 86% as singletons.

The sequencing input was peripheral blood. This chain connects TRBV6-2 or TRBV6-3 to TRBJ2-2, with D unclear. The source is a human donor in a cohort sampled during active COVID-19. The donor label of this sample is uncertain. CDR3 region: CASSPVFLTGELFF. CDR3 sequence (DNA): TGTGCCAGCAGCCCTGTTTTTCTCACCGGGGAGCTGTTTTTT.